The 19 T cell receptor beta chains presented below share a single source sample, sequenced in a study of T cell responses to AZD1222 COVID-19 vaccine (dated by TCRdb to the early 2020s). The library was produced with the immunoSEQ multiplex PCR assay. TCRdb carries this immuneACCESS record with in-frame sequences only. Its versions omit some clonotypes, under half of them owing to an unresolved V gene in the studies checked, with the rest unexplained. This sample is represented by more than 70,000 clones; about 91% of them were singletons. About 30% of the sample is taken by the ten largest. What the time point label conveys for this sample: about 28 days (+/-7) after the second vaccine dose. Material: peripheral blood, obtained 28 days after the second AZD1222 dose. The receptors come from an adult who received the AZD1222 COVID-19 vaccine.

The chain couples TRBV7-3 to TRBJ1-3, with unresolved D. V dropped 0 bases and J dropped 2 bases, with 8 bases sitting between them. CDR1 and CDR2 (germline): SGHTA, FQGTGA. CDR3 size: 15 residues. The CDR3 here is CASSLTGLPGNTIYF. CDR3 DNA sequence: TGTGCCAGCAGCTTAACTGGTTTACCTGGAAACACCATATATTTT.

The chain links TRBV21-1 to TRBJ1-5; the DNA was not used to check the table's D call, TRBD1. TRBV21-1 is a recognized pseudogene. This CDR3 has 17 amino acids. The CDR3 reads CASSKARTGCGNQPQHF. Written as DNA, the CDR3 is TGTGCCAGCAGCAAAGCCCGGACAGGGTGTGGAAATCAGCCCCAGCATTTT.

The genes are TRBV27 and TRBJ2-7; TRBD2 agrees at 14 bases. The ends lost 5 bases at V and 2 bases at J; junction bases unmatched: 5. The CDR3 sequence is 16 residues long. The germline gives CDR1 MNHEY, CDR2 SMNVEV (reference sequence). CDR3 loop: CASSPPGLAGAYEQYF. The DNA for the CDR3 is TGTGCCAGCAGTCCGCCGGGACTAGCGGGGGCCTACGAGCAGTACTTC.

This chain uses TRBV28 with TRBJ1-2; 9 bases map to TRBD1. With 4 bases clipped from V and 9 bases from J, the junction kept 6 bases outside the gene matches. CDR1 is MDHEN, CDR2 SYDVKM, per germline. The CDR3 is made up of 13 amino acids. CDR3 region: CASSSYRGPSYTF. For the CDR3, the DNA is TGTGCCAGCAGTTCCTACAGGGGGCCGAGCTACACCTTC.

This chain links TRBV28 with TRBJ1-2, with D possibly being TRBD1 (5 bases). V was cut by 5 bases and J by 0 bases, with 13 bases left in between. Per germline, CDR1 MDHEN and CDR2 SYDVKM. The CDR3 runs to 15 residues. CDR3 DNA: TGTGCCAGCAGTATTTGGGGGAGCACTAACTATGGCTACACCTTC. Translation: CASSIWGSTNYGYTF.

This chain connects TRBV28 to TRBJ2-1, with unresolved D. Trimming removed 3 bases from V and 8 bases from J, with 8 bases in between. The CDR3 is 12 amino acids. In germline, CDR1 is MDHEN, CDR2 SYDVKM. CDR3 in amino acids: CASSLGRDEQFF. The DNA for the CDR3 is TGTGCCAGCAGTTTGGGTCGGGATGAGCAGTTCTTC.

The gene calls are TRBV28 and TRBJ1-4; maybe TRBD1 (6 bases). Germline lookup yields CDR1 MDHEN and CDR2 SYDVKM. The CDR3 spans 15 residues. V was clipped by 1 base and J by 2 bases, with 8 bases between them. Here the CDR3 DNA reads TGTGCCAGCAGTTTATACAGGGCGACTAATGAAAAACTGTTTTTT. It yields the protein CASSLYRATNEKLFF.

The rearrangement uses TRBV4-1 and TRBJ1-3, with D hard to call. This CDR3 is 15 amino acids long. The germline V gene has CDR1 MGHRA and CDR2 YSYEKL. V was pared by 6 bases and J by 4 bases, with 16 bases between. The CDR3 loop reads CASSHQSYSGNTIYF. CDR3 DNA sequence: TGCGCCAGCAGTCACCAGAGCTACTCGGGAAACACCATATATTTT.

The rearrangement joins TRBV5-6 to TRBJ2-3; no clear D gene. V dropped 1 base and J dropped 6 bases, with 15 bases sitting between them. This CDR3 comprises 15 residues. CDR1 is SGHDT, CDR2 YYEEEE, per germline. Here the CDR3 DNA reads TGTGCCAGCAGCTTGAATCAAGGTAACTCTGATACGCAGTATTTT. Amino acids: CASSLNQGNSDTQYF.

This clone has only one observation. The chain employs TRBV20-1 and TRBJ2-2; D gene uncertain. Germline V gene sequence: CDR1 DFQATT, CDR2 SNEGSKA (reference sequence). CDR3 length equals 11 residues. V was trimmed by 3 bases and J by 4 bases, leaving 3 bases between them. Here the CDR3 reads CSASLTGELFF. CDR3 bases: TGCAGTGCTAGTCTCACCGGGGAGCTGTTTTTT.

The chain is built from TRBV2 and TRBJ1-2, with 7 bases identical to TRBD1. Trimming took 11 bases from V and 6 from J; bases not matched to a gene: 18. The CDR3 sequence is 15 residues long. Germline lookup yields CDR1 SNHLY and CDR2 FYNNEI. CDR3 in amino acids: CAGTNEAGGKHGYTF. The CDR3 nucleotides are TGTGCCGGAACCAACGAGGCAGGGGGGAAGCATGGCTACACCTTC.

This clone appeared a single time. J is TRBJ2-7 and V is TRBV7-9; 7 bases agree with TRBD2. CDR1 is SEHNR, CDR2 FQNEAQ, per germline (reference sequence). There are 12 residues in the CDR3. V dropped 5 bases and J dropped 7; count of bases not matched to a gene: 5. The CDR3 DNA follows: TGTGCCAGCAGCCACCCCGGGGGGGAGCAGTACTTC. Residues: CASSHPGGEQYF. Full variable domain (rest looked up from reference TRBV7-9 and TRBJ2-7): DTGVSQNPRHKITKRGQNVTFRCDPISEHNRLYWYRQTLGQGPEFLTYFQNEAQLEKSRLLSDRFSAERPKGSFSTLEIQRTEQGDSAMYLCASSHPGGEQYFGPGTRLTVT.

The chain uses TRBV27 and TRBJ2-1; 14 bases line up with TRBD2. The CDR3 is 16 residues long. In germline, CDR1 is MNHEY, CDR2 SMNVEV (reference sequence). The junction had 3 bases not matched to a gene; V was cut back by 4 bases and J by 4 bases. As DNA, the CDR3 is TGTGCCAGCAGTTCCGGGACTAGCGGGAGTTACAATGAGCAGTTCTTC. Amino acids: CASSSGTSGSYNEQFF.

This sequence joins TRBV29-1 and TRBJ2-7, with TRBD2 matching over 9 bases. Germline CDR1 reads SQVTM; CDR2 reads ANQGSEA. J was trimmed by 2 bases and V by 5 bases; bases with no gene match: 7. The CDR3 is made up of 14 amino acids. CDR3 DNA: TGCAGCGTTATCCGGACTAGCGACCCCTACGAGCAGTACTTC. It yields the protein CSVIRTSDPYEQYF.

In DNA, the CDR3 is TGTGCCAGCACAGGGACGGGACGTAACTATGGCTACACCTTC. Protein product: CASTGTGRNYGYTF. This chain joins TRBV28 and TRBJ1-2, with D maybe TRBD1 (5 bases). Trimming pared 7 bases from V and 1 base from J, leaving 13 bases between. The germline V gene has CDR1 MDHEN and CDR2 SYDVKM. The CDR3 spans 14 residues.

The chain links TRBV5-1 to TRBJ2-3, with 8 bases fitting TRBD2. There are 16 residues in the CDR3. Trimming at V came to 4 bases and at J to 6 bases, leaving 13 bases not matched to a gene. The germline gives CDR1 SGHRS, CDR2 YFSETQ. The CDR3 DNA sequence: TGCGCCAGCAGCCCATGGACTAGCCGGCAGAGTGATACGCAGTATTTT. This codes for CASSPWTSRQSDTQYF.

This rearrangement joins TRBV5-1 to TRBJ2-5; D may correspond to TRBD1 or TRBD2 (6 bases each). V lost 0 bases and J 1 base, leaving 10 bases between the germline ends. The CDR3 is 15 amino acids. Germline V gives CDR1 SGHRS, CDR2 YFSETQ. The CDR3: CASSLDGGRQETQYF. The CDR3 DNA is TGCGCCAGCAGCTTGGACGGGGGCCGCCAAGAGACCCAGTACTTC.

CDR3: CASSPDSNQPQHF. In DNA, the CDR3 is TGTGCCAGCAGTCCCGATAGCAATCAGCCCCAGCATTTT. J is TRBJ1-5 and V is TRBV6-5; D is unclear. V was pared by 5 bases and J by 0 bases, with 5 bases between. The CDR3 extends over 13 amino acids. Germline CDR1 reads MNHEY; CDR2 reads SVGAGI.

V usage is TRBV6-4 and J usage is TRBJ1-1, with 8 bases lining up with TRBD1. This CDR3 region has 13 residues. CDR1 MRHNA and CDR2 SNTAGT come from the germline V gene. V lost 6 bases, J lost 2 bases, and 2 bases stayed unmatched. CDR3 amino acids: CASRQGANTEAFF. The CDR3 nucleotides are TGTGCCAGCAGGCAGGGGGCTAACACTGAAGCTTTCTTT.